One and the same sample provided the 13 T cell receptor beta chains below, sequenced in a study of brain T cells in children with intractable seizures. Regarding time point: blood from clinic visit 5 months post-surgery; TSC patient then seizure free. The protocol was immunoSEQ multiplex PCR, while the TCRdb copy is restricted to in-frame clones and leaves out a portion. The sample includes hundreds of thousands of clones, about 93% of them seen just once. The sample consisted of peripheral blood, taken about 5 months after surgery. The receptors shown here come from a boy in the first two years of life with tuberous sclerosis and intractable seizures.

J is TRBJ1-5 and V is TRBV19, with D perhaps TRBD1 (6 bases). There are 14 residues in the CDR3. In germline, CDR1 is LNHDA, CDR2 SQIVND (reference sequence). With 3 bases removed from V and 0 bases from J, the gap between germline ends came to 6 bases. The CDR3 nucleotides read TGTGCCAGTAGTATGGGACATAGCAATCAGCCCCAGCATTTT. Amino acids: CASSMGHSNQPQHF.

The V and J genes are TRBV30 and TRBJ2-1; 9 bases are shared with TRBD2. V dropped 3 bases and J dropped 9; count of bases not matched to a gene: 6. This CDR3 region has 13 residues. Germline V CDR1 and CDR2: GTSNPN, SVGIG (reference sequence). The chain's CDR3 is CAWRKRGEPEQFF. The CDR3, as DNA: TGTGCCTGGAGGAAGCGGGGGGAGCCTGAGCAGTTCTTC.

As regards this clone: Additional DNA sequences in this sample encode the identical CDR3. This chain joins TRBV18 and TRBJ1-1; 7 positions agree with TRBD1. The germline V gene encodes CDR1 KGHSH and CDR2 LQKENI. Germline trimming cut 4 bases from V and 0 bases from J; bases unmatched to any gene: 2. This CDR3 contains 14 residues. The CDR3 DNA reads as TGTGCCAGCTCACAAGGACAGGTGAACACTGAAGCTTTCTTT. Protein: CASSQGQVNTEAFF.

CDR3: CASSRAQGVYTGELFF. The CDR3 nucleotides read TGTGCCAGCAGTCGCGCACAGGGAGTTTACACCGGGGAGCTGTTTTTT. This chain connects TRBV2 to TRBJ2-2; the D gene is possibly TRBD1 (6 bases). Trimming removed 5 bases at V and 3 bases at J, with 16 bases between. This CDR3 has 16 amino acids. CDR1 SNHLY and CDR2 FYNNEI come from the germline V gene.

The chain links TRBV10-1 to TRBJ1-4; no firm D call. V lost 8 bases and J 3 bases, leaving 16 bases between the germline ends. Germline lookup yields CDR1 WNHNN and CDR2 SYGVQD (reference sequence). The CDR3 covers 15 residues. The CDR3 spells CASEPHTKANEKLFF. CDR3 nucleotide sequence: TGCGCCAGCGAACCCCACACGAAAGCTAATGAAAAACTGTTTTTT.

DNA for the CDR3: TGTGCCTGGAGTCTAGCGGGAGCAGATACGCAGTATTTT. Its translation is CAWSLAGADTQYF. The chain combines TRBV30 with TRBJ2-3, with 10 nucleotides matching TRBD2. The CDR3 runs to 13 residues. Germline V CDR1 and CDR2: GTSNPN, SVGIG (reference sequence). With 2 bases clipped from V and 4 bases from J, the junction kept 0 bases outside the gene matches.

This chain uses TRBV29-1 with TRBJ2-7; D call uncertain. CDR1 and CDR2 (germline): SQVTM, ANQGSEA. This CDR3 has 13 amino acids. Trimming removed 0 bases from V and 1 base from J, with 7 bases in between. The CDR3 DNA follows: TGCAGCGTTGAAGAGGCCAGTTCCTACGAGCAGTACTTC. Translation gives CSVEEASSYEQYF.

The chain couples TRBV19 to TRBJ1-6; 8 positions match TRBD1. Trimming removed 3 bases from V and 9 bases from J; junction bases left unmatched: 13. The CDR3 has 17 amino acids. Germline values: CDR1 LNHDA, CDR2 SQIVND (reference sequence). CDR3 sequence: CASSILGRTGSSSPLHF. The DNA of the CDR3 is TGTGCCAGTAGTATCCTAGGAAGGACAGGGAGTAGTTCACCCCTCCACTTT.

The rearrangement uses TRBV4-1 and TRBJ2-2, with 9 bases that match TRBD2. From germline, CDR1 is MGHRA and CDR2 YSYEKL. There are 16 residues in the CDR3. V lost 4 bases, J lost 6 bases, and 9 bases stayed unmatched. CDR3 in amino acids: CASSLGGLAFSGELFF. For the CDR3, the DNA is TGCGCCAGCAGCCTAGGGGGACTAGCATTCTCCGGGGAGCTGTTTTTT.

This chain connects TRBV7-3 to TRBJ2-5; D might be TRBD1 (6 bases). The V end lost 1 base, the J end lost 7 bases, and 16 bases lay between the germline ends. Looked up from germline, CDR1 is SGHTA and CDR2 is FQGTGA. This CDR3 spans 15 amino acids. This CDR3 reads CASSLNGGTHATQYF. CDR3 DNA sequence: TGTGCCAGCAGCTTAAATGGGGGCACCCACGCGACCCAGTACTTC. The whole variable domain, filled in from reference TRBV7-3 and TRBJ2-5, reads GAGVSQTPSNKVTEKGKYVELRCDPISGHTALYWYRQSLGQGPEFLIYFQGTGAADDSGLPNDRFFAVRPEGSVSTLKIQRTERGDSAVYLCASSLNGGTHATQYFGPGTRLLVL.

The gene calls are TRBV4-2 and TRBJ2-5; 8 nucleotides align to TRBD1. V shed 0 bases, J shed 1 base, and the junction held 10 bases outside the gene matches. Germline V gene lookup returns CDR1 LGHNA and CDR2 YNFKEQ. CDR3 length: 18 residues. CDR3 nucleotides: TGTGCCAGCAGCCAAGATCCCCTGACAGGGGCTTCCCAAGAGACCCAGTACTTC. Its translation: CASSQDPLTGASQETQYF.

This sequence joins TRBV7-9 and TRBJ1-4; D is possibly TRBD1 (6 bases). The germline V and J ends were trimmed by 2 bases and 8 bases, with 12 bases remaining between them. The CDR3 sequence is 14 residues long. Germline loops: CDR1 SEHNR, CDR2 FQNEAQ (reference sequence). CDR3 region: CASSLIGGGEKLFF. In nucleotides, the CDR3 is TGTGCCAGCAGCTTAATAGGGGGTGGAGAAAAACTGTTTTTT.

The chain links TRBV9 to TRBJ1-6; 7 bases line up with TRBD1. This CDR3 has 15 residues. Trimming removed 2 bases from V and 6 bases from J; junction bases left unmatched: 5. Germline lookup yields CDR1 SGDLS and CDR2 YYNGEE. The CDR3 nucleotides read TGTGCCAGCAGCGTGGCCGGGACAGCTAATTCACCCCTCCACTTT. It is translated as CASSVAGTANSPLHF.